This entry lists 18 T cell receptor beta chains sequenced from one sample in a study of T cell responses to AZD1222 COVID-19 vaccine. Some clones are missing from TCRdb's copy, which holds only in-frame ones; the method was immunoSEQ multiplex PCR. The table records about 170,000 clones, approximately 92% of them present only once. This sample comprised peripheral blood, obtained on day 0 of AZD1222 vaccination. Every receptor here comes from an adult in good health.

This chain connects TRBV9 to TRBJ2-2; D assignment may be TRBD1 or TRBD2 (5 bases each). Trimming took 4 bases from V and 6 from J, leaving 10 bases between them. Germline lookup yields CDR1 SGDLS and CDR2 YYNGEE. This CDR3 region has 13 residues. CDR3 protein: CASSPRGPGELFF. CDR3 coding DNA: TGTGCCAGCAGCCCCCGGGGCCCCGGGGAGCTGTTTTTT.

The table lists this clone with a count of one. The chain recombines TRBV10-3 with TRBJ2-5; D is unclear. CDR1 and CDR2 (germline): ENHRY, SYGVKD. With 4 bases removed from V and 2 bases from J, the gap between germline ends came to 20 bases. The CDR3 consists of 17 residues. The CDR3 sequence is CAISGGGNLWGQETQYF. In DNA, the CDR3 is TGTGCCATCAGTGGGGGTGGGAACCTTTGGGGACAAGAGACCCAGTACTTC.

The chain is built from TRBV20-1 and TRBJ2-5, with D unclear. With 3 bases removed from V and 1 base from J, the gap between germline ends came to 9 bases. The CDR3 is 13 amino acids. Germline loops: CDR1 DFQATT, CDR2 SNEGSKA (reference sequence). The CDR3 DNA reads TGCAGTGCTAGTCGAGGCACCCAAGAGACCCAGTACTTC. Translated, it gives CSASRGTQETQYF.

This chain links TRBV11-2 with TRBJ2-3; TRBD1 is a possible D gene (6 bases). Trimming removed 1 base at V and 4 bases at J, with 12 bases between. The CDR3 runs to 15 residues. CDR1 and CDR2 from the germline V gene are SGHAT and FQNNGV. CDR3 residues: CASSLGGPGADTQYF. CDR3 sequence (DNA): TGTGCCAGCAGCTTAGGGGGGCCTGGGGCAGATACGCAGTATTTT.

This sequence joins TRBV6-1 and TRBJ2-4, with 8 bases that match TRBD1. The ends lost 3 bases at V and 5 bases at J; junction bases unmatched: 3. The CDR3 has 14 amino acids. Germline V gene lookup returns CDR1 MNHNS and CDR2 SASEGT. This CDR3 reads CASSDRGRENIQYF. CDR3 DNA sequence: TGTGCCAGCAGTGACAGGGGGCGCGAAAACATTCAGTACTTC.

The V and J genes are TRBV11-2 and TRBJ2-5, with 10 bases identical to TRBD2. This CDR3 is 15 amino acids long. V shed 3 bases and J 0 bases; nucleotides not matched to a gene: 1. The germline CDR1 and CDR2 sequences are SGHAT and FQNNGV. In DNA, the CDR3 is TGTGCCAGCAGCTTTAGCGGGGGGAACCAAGAGACCCAGTACTTC. Protein product: CASSFSGGNQETQYF. The entire variable domain, with the rest obtained from reference TRBV11-2 and TRBJ2-5, is as follows: EAGVAQSPRYKIIEKRQSVAFWCNPISGHATLYWYQQILGQGPKLLIQFQNNGVVDDSQLPKDRFSAERLKGVDSTLKIQPAKLEDSAVYLCASSFSGGNQETQYFGPGTRLLVL.

The chain links TRBV5-5 to TRBJ1-1; possibly TRBD1 for D (6 bases). In germline, CDR1 is SGHKS, CDR2 YYEKEE (reference sequence). V was shortened by 2 bases and J by 6 bases, with 11 bases between the two germline ends. The CDR3 is made up of 13 amino acids. The CDR3 sequence is CASSFDRTPEAFF. The DNA for the CDR3 is TGTGCCAGCAGCTTCGACAGGACCCCTGAAGCTTTCTTT. Based on the CDR3 plus reference TRBV5-5 and TRBJ1-1, the full variable domain is DAGVTQSPTHLIKTRGQQVTLRCSPISGHKSVSWYQQVLGQGPQFIFQYYEKEERGRGNFPDRFSARQFPNYSSELNVNALLLGDSALYLCASSFDRTPEAFFGQGTRLTVV.

CDR3 loop: CASSPSGGFNEQFF. DNA for the CDR3: TGTGCCAGCAGCCCTAGCGGGGGGTTCAATGAGCAGTTCTTC. This chain connects TRBV9 to TRBJ2-1; TRBD2 matches 11 bases. Germline trimming cut 4 bases from V and 6 bases from J; bases unmatched to any gene: 3. This CDR3 contains 14 residues. Germline-derived CDR1 and CDR2 are SGDLS and YYNGEE. Drawing the rest from reference TRBV9 and TRBJ2-1, the complete variable domain is DSGVTQTPKHLITATGQRVTLRCSPRSGDLSVYWYQQSLDQGLQFLIQYYNGEERAKGNILERFSAQQFPDLHSELNLSSLELGDSALYFCASSPSGGFNEQFFGPGTRLTVL.

The chain employs TRBV30 and TRBJ2-5; 9 nucleotides agree with TRBD2. J gave up 1 base and V 0 bases, and 6 bases lay outside the gene matches. The CDR3 covers 16 residues. CDR1 and CDR2 from the germline V gene are GTSNPN and SVGIG (reference sequence). This CDR3 is CAWSVGLAGRQETQYF. The CDR3 DNA reads TGTGCCTGGAGTGTTGGGCTAGCGGGACGCCAAGAGACCCAGTACTTC.

The chain links TRBV6-1 to TRBJ1-5; possibly TRBD1 for D (6 bases). The V end was cut by 0 bases, the J end by 0 bases, with 9 bases between. This CDR3 is built from 16 residues. The germline gives CDR1 MNHNS, CDR2 SASEGT. The CDR3 DNA is TGTGCCAGCAGTGAAGCGTTACAGGGTAGCAATCAGCCCCAGCATTTT. It is translated as CASSEALQGSNQPQHF.

CDR3 in amino acids: CASTTMSDTQYF. CDR3 sequence (DNA): TGTGCCAGCACCACGATGAGCGATACGCAGTATTTT. V usage is TRBV12-3 or TRBV12-4 and J usage is TRBJ2-3; D call uncertain. V lost 7 bases to trimming and J lost 6 bases, with 11 bases between them. This CDR3 has 12 amino acids.

J is TRBJ2-7 and V is TRBV18; D gene uncertain. The CDR3 length is 13 residues. Trimming removed 3 bases from V and 1 base from J, with 7 bases in between. From germline, CDR1 is KGHSH and CDR2 LQKENI. The CDR3 DNA sequence: TGTGCCAGCTCACCCTTGAGGTCCTACGAGCAGTACTTC. This gives the protein CASSPLRSYEQYF.

The V call is TRBV6-5, the J call TRBJ2-5; D not resolved. V lost 6 bases, J lost 6 bases, and 14 bases lay in between. The CDR3 runs to 13 residues. The germline V gene has CDR1 MNHEY and CDR2 SVGAGI. The CDR3 here is CASRHELAKTQYF. CDR3 nucleotides: TGTGCCAGCAGGCACGAACTGGCCAAGACCCAGTACTTC.

The chain carries TRBV4-1 and TRBJ1-5, with D tentatively TRBD1 (5 bases). V was shortened by 3 bases and J by 1 base, with 13 bases between the two germline ends. The V gene's germline CDR1 is MGHRA and CDR2 YSYEKL. CDR3 length: 16 residues. The CDR3 sequence: CASSQLMGGSNQPQHF. CDR3 coding DNA: TGCGCCAGCAGCCAGCTTATGGGGGGAAGCAATCAGCCCCAGCATTTT.

V is TRBV6-1 and J is TRBJ2-7; D call uncertain. Germline V gene data show CDR1 as MNHNS and CDR2 as SASEGT. This CDR3 comprises 13 residues. Trimming pared 2 bases from V and 2 bases from J, leaving 7 bases between. This CDR3 reads CASSESRAYEQYV. CDR3 DNA sequence: TGTGCCAGCAGTGAAAGCCGAGCCTACGAGCAGTACGTC.

With regard to this clone: At one end, the junction sequence differs from germline, possibly due to a read error. The chain employs TRBV24-1 and TRBJ1-2; D is unresolved. Looked up from germline, CDR1 is KGHDR and CDR2 is SFDVKD. The CDR3 extends over 14 amino acids. CDR3 amino acids: CATSGPALNHGYTF. DNA of the CDR3: TGTGCCACCAGTGGTCCAGCCCTTAACCATGGCTACACCTTC.

The chain joins TRBV7-2 to TRBJ2-5, with D maybe TRBD2 (5 bases). Looked up from germline, CDR1 is SGHTA and CDR2 is FQGNSA. The length of the CDR3 is 12 residues. The V end lost 5 bases, the J end lost 7 bases, and 11 bases lay between the germline ends. This CDR3 reads CASSPREGTQYF. For the CDR3, the DNA is TGTGCCAGCAGCCCGAGGGAAGGGACCCAGTACTTC.

This chain uses TRBV19 with TRBJ1-2; possibly TRBD1 for D (5 bases). Germline CDR1 and CDR2: LNHDA and SQIVND (reference sequence). Trimming removed 5 bases from V and 4 bases from J, with 20 bases in between. The CDR3 spans 16 residues. CDR3 nucleotides: TGTGCCAGTAGTCCCAGGGCAGCCGACGCTGTCTATGGCTACACCTTC. Translated: CASSPRAADAVYGYTF.